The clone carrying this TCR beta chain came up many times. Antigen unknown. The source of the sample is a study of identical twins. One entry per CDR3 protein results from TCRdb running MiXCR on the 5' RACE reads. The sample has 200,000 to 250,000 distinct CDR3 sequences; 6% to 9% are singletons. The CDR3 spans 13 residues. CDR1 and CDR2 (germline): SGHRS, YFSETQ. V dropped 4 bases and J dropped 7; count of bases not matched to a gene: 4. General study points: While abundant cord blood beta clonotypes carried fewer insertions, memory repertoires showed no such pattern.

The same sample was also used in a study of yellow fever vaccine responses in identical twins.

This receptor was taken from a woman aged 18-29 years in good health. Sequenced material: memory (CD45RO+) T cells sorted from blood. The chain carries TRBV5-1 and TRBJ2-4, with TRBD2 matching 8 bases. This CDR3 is CASSPGGANIQYF. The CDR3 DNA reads TGCGCCAGCAGCCCCGGGGGGGCGAACATTCAGTACTTC.